This T cell receptor beta chain was obtained from a study of shared clonotypes between healthy human individuals (dated by TCRdb to about 2020). Looking at the study overall: The cohort comprised a couple of women and a few men aged 18 to 49 years. Between about 0.8 and 9.5 billion PBMCs per donor were obtained by leukapheresis. For each donor, CD4 naive and CD4 memory were each given three plates, CD8 naive was given two plates, and CD8 memory was given one plate. To estimate repertoire size and how much clonotypes are shared between individuals, the study performed deep sequencing of blood TCR repertoires from five healthy adults. To increase sequencing depth and limit assay-specific biases, different laboratories used diverse techniques to prepare libraries and sequence TCR repertoires.

Using the deep immunoSEQ assay, multiplex PCR amplified TCR CDR3 regions from genomic DNA. Genomic DNA extracted from each cell subset was distributed evenly over all wells of several immunoSEQ 96-well plates, and each plate served as one replicate. Each replicate PCR for sorted subsets received about 210 ng genomic DNA, equal to about 30,000 T cell genomes. Purified libraries were measured with a Qubit 3.0 fluorometer, size-checked on a Bioanalyzer 2100, and measured again with the KAPA Library Quantification kit. Every immunoSEQ 96-well plate was sequenced on a separate single-read 150-cycle Illumina NextSeq 550 flow cell. In the source study's methods: Because the immunoSEQ output held only junctional sequences and lacked quality scores, the filtering could not match the filtering applied to full-length reads. Sequences were annotated with PyIR, a Python wrapper for IgBLAST v1.9, using IMGT germline references to assign V/J genes and CDR3. Reads with weak V/J assignments (E-value above 1e-6), missing CDR3, stop codons, out-of-frame junctions, or ambiguous translated residues were removed. V3J clonotypes were defined as sequences sharing an identical inferred V gene, J gene, and CDR3 amino acid sequence. Percentage overlap between repertoires was calculated by dividing the number of shared unique clonotypes by the size of the smaller repertoire. Richness of each repertoire was evaluated using RTK rarefaction, the Chao1 estimator, and Recon v2.1 estimates of unobserved clonotypes. Generation probabilities for all TCRbeta clonotypes obtained by the gDNA method from a handful of donors were computed using OLGA. The source is immuneACCESS, and TCRdb retained only in-frame sequences with V and J called. Part of the clones is not carried over; for the studies checked, unresolved V genes explain less than half of this, and the remainder is unexplained. From that table come the V and J calls and clone size; the DNA was used to work out D and trimming. The sample table holds about 320,000 clones, of which over 75% were seen once. The leading ten clones occupy 15% to 20% of the sample.

Healthy HIV-negative adults with no recently reported acute infections or vaccinations were included as donors. Only Caucasian adults living in Nashville, Tennessee, USA were represented among the donors. The CD8 memory samples were a combination of magnetically selected CD45RO+ cells and CCR7-negative CD45RA+ effector memory (TemRA) cells. Blood was collected by leukapheresis, and PBMCs were isolated by Ficoll-Histopaque density gradient centrifugation and then cryopreserved in liquid nitrogen vapor phase. Purity and quantity of every magnetically sorted T cell population were checked by analytical flow cytometry. Genomic DNA was isolated from each sorted fraction and quantified by UV absorbance on a Nanodrop 2000c. As for this clone: It has no known antigen specificity. Base qualities are missing; no much larger clone stands one base away.

What the research found in general, with its limitations: Naive subsets generally had larger estimated clonotype richness than memory subsets. When four donors were compared, the shared fraction of clonotypes was 5% to 6.5% for naive CD4, roughly 3.3% for naive CD8, more than 2% for memory CD4, and approximately 0.4% for memory CD8. Pairwise subsampling led to the expectation that sequencing depth would affect the degree of clonotype sharing among donors. Because the study included only a small number of donors, the genetic and exposure-history diversity represented was limited. Even with the large sequencing depth, rarefaction of the sorted-subset datasets indicated that sequencing was incomplete. Sampling was restricted to blood, and TCR repertoires in tissues likely differ from the TCR repertoires found in blood. Higher generation probabilities were observed for clonotypes shared by all four sorted-subset donors than for non-shared clonotypes.

The CDR3 measures 14 amino acids from cysteine to phenylalanine. CDR3 DNA is the only sequence kept; it has 42 bases, read in frame from the first base. The germline V gene (reference sequence) yields SGHNT for CDR1 and YYREEE for CDR2. V loses 2 bases, J loses 1 base, and the germline ends lie 9 bases apart. The sequence was obtained from a man in his late teens or twenties in good health. The receptor chain draws on TRBV5-4 and TRBJ1-1; too little of a D gene remains to name it. The sequenced sample consisted of memory CD8+ T cells sorted from blood. What the cell subset or site label conveys for this sample: CD45RO+ cells pooled with CCR7-negative TemRA cells. The sequence in DNA is TGTGCCAGCAGCTTTTTCGCAGGGAACACTGAAGCTTTCTTT. Its protein reads: CASSFFAGNTEAFF.